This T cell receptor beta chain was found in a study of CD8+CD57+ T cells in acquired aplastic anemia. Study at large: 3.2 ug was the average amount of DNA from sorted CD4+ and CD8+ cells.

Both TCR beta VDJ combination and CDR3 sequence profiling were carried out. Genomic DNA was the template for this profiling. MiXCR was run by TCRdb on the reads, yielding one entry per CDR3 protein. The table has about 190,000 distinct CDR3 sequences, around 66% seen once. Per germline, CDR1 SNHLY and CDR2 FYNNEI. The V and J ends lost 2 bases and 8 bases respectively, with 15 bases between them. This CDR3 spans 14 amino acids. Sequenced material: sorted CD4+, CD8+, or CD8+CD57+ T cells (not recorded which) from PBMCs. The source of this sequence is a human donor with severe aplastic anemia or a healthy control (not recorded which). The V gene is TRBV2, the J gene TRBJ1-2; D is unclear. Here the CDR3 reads CASSEKDDGRGYTF. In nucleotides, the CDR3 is TGTGCCAGCAGTGAAAAGGACGACGGGAGAGGCTACACCTTC.